The clone carrying this TCR beta chain was recorded a few times. This could be a read error, since a much larger clone is one nucleotide away. The germline CDR1 and CDR2 sequences are SGHAT and FQNNGV. This CDR3 has 14 amino acids. Isolation of PBMCs was performed on 8 to 10 ml fresh peripheral blood. Amplification of TCR beta CDR3 regions was performed using RNA transcripts as template. HTBI primers drove first-round RT-PCR of the TCR CDR3. TCRdb reprocessed the multiplex PCR reads via MiXCR and lists one record per CDR3 protein. The sample yields 700,000 or so distinct CDR3 sequences, about 14% seen once. This specimen belongs to a study of T cells in Graves' hyperthyroidism and ophthalmopathy.

The TCR was taken from a woman in her fifties or sixties with Graves' ophthalmopathy. The specimen was blood. The chain carries TRBV11-2 and TRBJ2-7; 9 bases are shared with TRBD1. For the CDR3, the DNA is TGTGCCAGCAGCTCGGACAGGGGTTCCTACGAGCAGCACTTC. This codes for CASSSDRGSYEQHF.